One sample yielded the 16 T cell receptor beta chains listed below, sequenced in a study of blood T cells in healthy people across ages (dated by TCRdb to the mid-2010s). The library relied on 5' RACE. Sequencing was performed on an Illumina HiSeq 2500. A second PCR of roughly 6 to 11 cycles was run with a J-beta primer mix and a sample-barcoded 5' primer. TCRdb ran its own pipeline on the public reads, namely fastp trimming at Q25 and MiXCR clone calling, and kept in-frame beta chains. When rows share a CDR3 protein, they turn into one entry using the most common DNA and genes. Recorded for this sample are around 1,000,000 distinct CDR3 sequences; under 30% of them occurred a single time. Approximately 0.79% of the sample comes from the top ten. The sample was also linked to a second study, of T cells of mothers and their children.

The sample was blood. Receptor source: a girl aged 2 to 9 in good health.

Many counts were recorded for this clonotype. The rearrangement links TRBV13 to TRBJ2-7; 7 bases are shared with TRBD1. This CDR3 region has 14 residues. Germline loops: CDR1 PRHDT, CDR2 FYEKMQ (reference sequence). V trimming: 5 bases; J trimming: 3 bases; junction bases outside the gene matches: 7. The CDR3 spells CASSLPGQLYEQYF. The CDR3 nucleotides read TGTGCCAGCAGCCTACCGGGACAGCTCTACGAGCAGTACTTC.

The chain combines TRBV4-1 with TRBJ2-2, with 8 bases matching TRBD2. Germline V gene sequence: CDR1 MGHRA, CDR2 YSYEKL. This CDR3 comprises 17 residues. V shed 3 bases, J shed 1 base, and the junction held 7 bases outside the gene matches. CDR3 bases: TGCGCCAGCAGCCACCCTACTAGCGGAAAGAACACCGGGGAGCTGTTTTTT. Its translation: CASSHPTSGKNTGELFF.

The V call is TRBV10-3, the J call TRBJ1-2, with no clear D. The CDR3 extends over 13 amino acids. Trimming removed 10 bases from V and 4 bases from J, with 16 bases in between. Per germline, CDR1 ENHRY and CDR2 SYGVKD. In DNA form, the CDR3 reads TGTGCCACCAGAGAGAAGGAGGGCTATGGCTACACCTTC. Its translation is CATREKEGYGYTF.

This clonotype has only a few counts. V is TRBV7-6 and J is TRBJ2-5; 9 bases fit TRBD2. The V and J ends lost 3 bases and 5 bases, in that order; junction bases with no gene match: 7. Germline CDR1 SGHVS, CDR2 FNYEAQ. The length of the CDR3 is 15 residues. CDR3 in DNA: TGTGCCAGCAGCTTTAGCGGGAGAGAGGGTGAGACCCAGTACTTC. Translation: CASSFSGREGETQYF.

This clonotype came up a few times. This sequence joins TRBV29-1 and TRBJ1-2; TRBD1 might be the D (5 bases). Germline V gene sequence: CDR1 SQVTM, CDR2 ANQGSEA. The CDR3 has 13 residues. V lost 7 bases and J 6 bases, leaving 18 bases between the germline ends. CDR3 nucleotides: TGCAGCGCGGGACCCGTGGGCGAGAATGGCTACACCTTC. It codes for CSAGPVGENGYTF.

The CDR3 DNA sequence: TGCAGCGTCCTAGTGTTCGCCGGGGCCAACGTCCTGACTTTC. Translated: CSVLVFAGANVLTF. The rearrangement joins TRBV29-1 to TRBJ2-6; D not certain. V lost 6 bases and J 4 bases, leaving 13 bases between the germline ends. Germline assignment: CDR1 SQVTM and CDR2 ANQGSEA. This CDR3 contains 14 residues.

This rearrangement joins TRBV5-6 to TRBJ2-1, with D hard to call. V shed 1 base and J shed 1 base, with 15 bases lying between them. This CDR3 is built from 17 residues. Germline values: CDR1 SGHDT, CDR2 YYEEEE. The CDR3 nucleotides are TGTGCCAGCAGCTTGTTAATCCTCCCTGTTTCCTACAATGAGCAGTTCTTC. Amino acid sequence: CASSLLILPVSYNEQFF.

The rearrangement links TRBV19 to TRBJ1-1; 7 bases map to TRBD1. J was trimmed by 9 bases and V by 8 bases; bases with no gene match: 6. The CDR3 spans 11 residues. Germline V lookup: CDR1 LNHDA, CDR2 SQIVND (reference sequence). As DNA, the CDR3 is TGTGCCAGTCAGGGGGGCGGCAAAGCTTTCTTT. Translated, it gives CASQGGGKAFF. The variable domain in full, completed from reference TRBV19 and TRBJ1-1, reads DGGITQSPKYLFRKEGQNVTLSCEQNLNHDAMYWYRQDPGQGLRLIYYSQIVNDFQKGDIAEGYSVSREKKESFPLTVTSAQKNPTAFYLCASQGGGKAFFGQGTRLTVV.

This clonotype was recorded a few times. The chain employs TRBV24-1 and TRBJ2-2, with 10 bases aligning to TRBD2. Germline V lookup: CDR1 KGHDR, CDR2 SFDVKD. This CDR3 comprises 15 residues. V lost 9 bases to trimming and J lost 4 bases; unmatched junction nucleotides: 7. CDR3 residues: CATSAGTSVTGELFF. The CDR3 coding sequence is TGTGCCACCTCAGCTGGGACTAGCGTCACCGGGGAGCTGTTTTTT.

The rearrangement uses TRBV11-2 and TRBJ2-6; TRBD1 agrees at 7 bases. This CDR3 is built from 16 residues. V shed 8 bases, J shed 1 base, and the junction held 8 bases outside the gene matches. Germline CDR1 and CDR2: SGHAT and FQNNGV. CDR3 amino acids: CASRDRANSGANVLTF. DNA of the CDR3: TGTGCCAGCCGGGACAGAGCGAATTCTGGGGCCAACGTCCTGACTTTC.

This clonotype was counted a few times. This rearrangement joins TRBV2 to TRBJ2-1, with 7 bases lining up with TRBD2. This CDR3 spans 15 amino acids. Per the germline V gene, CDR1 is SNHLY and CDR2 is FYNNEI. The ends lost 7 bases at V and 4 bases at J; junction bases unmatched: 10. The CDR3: CASKGEAGIYNEQFF. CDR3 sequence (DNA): TGTGCCAGCAAGGGAGAAGCGGGAATTTACAATGAGCAGTTCTTC. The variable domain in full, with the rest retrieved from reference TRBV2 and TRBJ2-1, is EPEVTQTPSHQVTQMGQEVILRCVPISNHLYFYWYRQILGQKVEFLVSFYNNEISEKSEIFDDQFSVERPDGSNFTLKIRSTKLEDSAMYFCASKGEAGIYNEQFFGPGTRLTVL.

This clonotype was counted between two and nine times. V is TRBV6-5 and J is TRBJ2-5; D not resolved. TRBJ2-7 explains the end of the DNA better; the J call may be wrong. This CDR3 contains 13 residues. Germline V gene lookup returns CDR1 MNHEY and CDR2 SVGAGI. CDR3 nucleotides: TGTGCCAGCGCCCCCGCAGTCTCCTACGAGCAGTACTTC. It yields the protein CASAPAVSYEQYF.

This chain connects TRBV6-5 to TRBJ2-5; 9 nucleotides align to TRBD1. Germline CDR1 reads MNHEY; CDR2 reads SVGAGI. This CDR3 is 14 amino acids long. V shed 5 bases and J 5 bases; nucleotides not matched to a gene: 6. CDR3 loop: CASSTGTGWETQYF. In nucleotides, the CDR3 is TGTGCCAGCAGTACCGGGACAGGGTGGGAGACCCAGTACTTC.

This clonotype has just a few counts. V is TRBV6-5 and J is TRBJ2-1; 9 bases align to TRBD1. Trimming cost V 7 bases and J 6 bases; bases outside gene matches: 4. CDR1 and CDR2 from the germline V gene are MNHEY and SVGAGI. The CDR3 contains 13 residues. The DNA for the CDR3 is TGTGCCAGCACGGGACAGGGCTTCAATGAGCAGTTCTTC. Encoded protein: CASTGQGFNEQFF.

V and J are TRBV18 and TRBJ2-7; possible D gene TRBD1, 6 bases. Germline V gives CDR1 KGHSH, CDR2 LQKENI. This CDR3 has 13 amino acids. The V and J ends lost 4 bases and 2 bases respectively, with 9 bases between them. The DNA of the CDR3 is TGTGCCAGCTCACATACAGGGCCCTACGAGCAGTACTTC. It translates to CASSHTGPYEQYF. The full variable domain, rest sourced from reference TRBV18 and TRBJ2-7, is NAGVMQNPRHLVRRRGQEARLRCSPMKGHSHVYWYRQLPEEGLKFMVYLQKENIIDESGMPKERFSAEFPKEGPSILRIQQVVRGDSAAYFCASSHTGPYEQYFGPGTRLTVT.

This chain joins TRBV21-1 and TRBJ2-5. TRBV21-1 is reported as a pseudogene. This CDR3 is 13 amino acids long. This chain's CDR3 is CMVNRKYQETQYF. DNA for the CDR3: TGTATGGTAAACAGAAAGTACCAAGAGACCCAGTACTTC.